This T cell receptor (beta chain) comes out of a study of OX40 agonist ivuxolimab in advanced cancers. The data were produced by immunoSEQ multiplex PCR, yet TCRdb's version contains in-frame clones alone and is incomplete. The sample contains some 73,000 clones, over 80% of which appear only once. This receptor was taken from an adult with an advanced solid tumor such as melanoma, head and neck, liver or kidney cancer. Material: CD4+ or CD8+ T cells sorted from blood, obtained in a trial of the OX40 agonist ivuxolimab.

The CDR3 is CASSTAGQYNEQFF. In nucleotides, the CDR3 is TGTGCCAGCAGCACCGCAGGTCAGTACAATGAGCAGTTCTTC. V is TRBV21-1 and J is TRBJ2-1; the table's TRBD1 call for D was not verified on the DNA. TRBV21-1 is classified as a pseudogene. The CDR3 contains 14 residues.